This T cell receptor (beta chain) was profiled in a study of OX40 agonist ivuxolimab in advanced cancers. At the level of the study: Patients were given ivuxolimab, an antibody that agonizes OX40 (CD134). Patients in the trial were receiving intravenous ivuxolimab every 2 weeks, at doses of 0.01 to 10 mg/kg.

A note on this clone: Its antigen is unknown.

Points from the study as a whole: At doses 0.1 to 3.0 mg/kg, CD4+ and CD8+ clones expanded.

Using immunoSEQ multiplex PCR, the repertoire was profiled, and TCRdb retains in-frame clones only, with some absent. The top ten clones hold roughly 10% of a sample with more than 20,000 clones, around 90% of them seen once. V was cut by 0 bases and J by 12 bases, with 10 bases left in between. CDR1 SGHKS and CDR2 YYEKEE come from the germline V gene (reference sequence). CDR3 length: 12 amino acids. The sample in question was CD4+ or CD8+ T cells sorted from blood, obtained in a trial of the OX40 agonist ivuxolimab. The genes are TRBV5-5 and TRBJ2-1; no clear D gene. The TCR sequence derives from an adult with an advanced solid tumor such as melanoma, head and neck, liver or kidney cancer. CDR3 in amino acids: CASSLGVSWQFF. In DNA, the CDR3 is TGTGCCAGCAGCTTGGGAGTCTCTTGGCAGTTCTTC.